This T cell receptor beta chain emerged from a study of T cells in Graves' hyperthyroidism and ophthalmopathy. Authors of the study amplified TCR beta CDR3 regions from RNA transcripts. The HTBI primer set drove a first-round RT-PCR of the TCR CDR3. TCRdb passed the multiplex PCR reads through MiXCR, listing each CDR3 protein once. The sample has around 500,000 distinct CDR3 sequences; over 13% are singletons. This clonotype was detected many times. The CDR3 runs 15 residues. Trimming removed 4 bases from V and 3 bases from J, with 12 bases in between. Germline loops: CDR1 ENHRY, CDR2 SYGVKD. This TCR derives from a woman between 18 and 30 years old with Graves' hyperthyroidism. Sequencing was performed on blood. The rearrangement uses TRBV10-3 and TRBJ2-2, with D uncertain. CDR3 bases: TGTGCCATCAGTGCCCTAGGAGTGGACACCGGGGAGCTGTTTTTT. Translating it yields CAISALGVDTGELFF.